The 29 T cell receptor beta chains listed next were all sequenced from one sample in a study of vaccination effects on CD4 cells after COVID-19. No antigen has been identified for these receptors. TCRdb's table, derived via immunoSEQ multiplex PCR, lists solely in-frame clones and lacks some. The sample lists tens of thousands of clones, less than 85% seen once, with around 3% in the top ten. Sequencing followed a ViraFEST assay step that expanded antigen-specific CD4+ T cells with viral peptide pools. Culturing for 10 to 11 days preceded CD4+ T cell isolation. None of the vaccinated had previously contracted SARS-CoV-2, and their nucleocapsid antibodies tested negative. The sequences come from CD4+ T cells from PBMCs cultured with HCoV-NL63 spike peptides, collected before COVID-19 vaccination. These receptors all come from a human donor who received a COVID-19 vaccine.

The V gene is TRBV2, the J gene TRBJ2-6; D unresolved. This CDR3 spans 15 amino acids. V was pared by 7 bases and J by 4 bases, with 14 bases between. CDR1 is SNHLY, CDR2 FYNNEI, per germline. The CDR3 is CASNDGLEGANVLTF. In nucleotides, the CDR3 is TGTGCCAGCAATGACGGTCTAGAAGGGGCCAACGTCCTGACTTTC.

The chain employs TRBV6-5 and TRBJ2-5; D assignment may be TRBD1 or TRBD2 (6 bases each). Between the trimmed V and J ends, which lost 0 bases and 5 bases, there was a span of 10 bases. Per the germline V gene, CDR1 is MNHEY and CDR2 is SVGAGI. The CDR3 is 14 amino acids. The CDR3 reads CASSYSGGLETQYF. The DNA of the CDR3 is TGTGCCAGCAGTTACTCTGGGGGGCTGGAGACCCAGTACTTC.

The CDR3 coding sequence is TGCAGCGTTGAAAGCAGGGAGAGAGAGACCCAGTACTTC. Translated, it gives CSVESRERETQYF. The chain recombines TRBV29-1 with TRBJ2-5, with D perhaps assigned TRBD1 or TRBD2 (5 bases each). The V and J ends lost 2 bases and 4 bases respectively, with 11 bases between them. The CDR3 is 13 residues long. Germline V gene lookup returns CDR1 SQVTM and CDR2 ANQGSEA.

This clone was observed a few times. The rearrangement uses TRBV6-2 or TRBV6-3 and TRBJ1-3; D is possibly TRBD1 (6 bases). The germline gives CDR1 MNHEY, CDR2 SVGEGT. The CDR3 has 15 amino acids. V was trimmed by 5 bases and J by 0 bases, leaving 11 bases between them. In DNA, the CDR3 is TGTGCCAGCAGTCGCACGGGGGCCTCTGGAAACACCATATATTTT. Translating it yields CASSRTGASGNTIYF.

This clone occurred a few times. The gene calls are TRBV28 and TRBJ1-2; D is possibly TRBD1 (5 bases). Germline CDR1 is MDHEN and CDR2 is SYDVKM. The V gene lost 2 bases and the J gene lost 2 bases, with 21 bases spanning the gap. The CDR3 totals 18 residues. CDR3 nucleotides: TGTGCCAGCAGTTTAACACCGTTTAAGAGGGGACTGAACTATGGCTACACCTTC. Encoded protein: CASSLTPFKRGLNYGYTF.

The chain uses TRBV28 and TRBJ2-3; D call uncertain. The CDR3 has 12 residues. Between the trimmed V and J ends, which lost 8 bases and 5 bases, there was a span of 11 bases. In germline, CDR1 is MDHEN, CDR2 SYDVKM. This CDR3 reads CASWRFQDTQYF. The CDR3 DNA follows: TGTGCCAGCTGGCGATTCCAAGATACGCAGTATTTT.

The V call is TRBV7-9, the J call TRBJ2-1, with D perhaps matching TRBD1 or TRBD2 (6 bases each). The CDR3 has 13 residues. Looked up from germline, CDR1 is SEHNR and CDR2 is FQNEAQ (reference sequence). The germline V and J ends were trimmed by 6 bases and 10 bases, with 16 bases remaining between them. The CDR3 protein is CASRYSGAWEQFF. The CDR3 DNA sequence: TGTGCCAGCAGGTACTCGGGGGCCTGGGAGCAGTTCTTC.

This chain links TRBV5-1 with TRBJ2-7; 8 bases match TRBD1. CDR3 length equals 12 residues. The germline V gene encodes CDR1 SGHRS and CDR2 YFSETQ. V trimming: 4 bases; J trimming: 6 bases; junction bases outside the gene matches: 3. The CDR3 coding sequence is TGCGCCAGCAGCGTTGACAGGGGCGAGCAGTACGTC. Protein product: CASSVDRGEQYV.

The chain employs TRBV7-6 and TRBJ2-2, with D perhaps matching TRBD1 or TRBD2 (5 bases each). Germline lookup yields CDR1 SGHVS and CDR2 FNYEAQ. The CDR3 runs to 16 residues. V was cut by 1 base and J by 6 bases, with 15 bases left in between. The CDR3 loop reads CASSLGGRGLSGELFF. The CDR3, as DNA: TGTGCCAGCAGCTTAGGGGGCCGGGGTCTCTCCGGGGAGCTGTTTTTT.

J is TRBJ2-3 and V is TRBV10-3; TRBD2 is a possible D gene (6 bases). CDR3 length: 13 amino acids. V was pared by 4 bases and J by 4 bases, with 9 bases between. Germline values: CDR1 ENHRY, CDR2 SYGVKD. The CDR3 reads CAISGEVSDTQYF. In DNA, the CDR3 is TGTGCCATCAGTGGGGAGGTATCAGATACGCAGTATTTT.

This sequence joins TRBV5-5 and TRBJ1-2; D not resolved. Germline V gene lookup returns CDR1 SGHKS and CDR2 YYEKEE (reference sequence). Deletions cut 0 bases from V and 1 base from J, with 7 bases between. CDR3 length equals 14 residues. The CDR3 spells CASSLVSGNYGYTF. The CDR3 DNA is TGTGCCAGCAGCTTGGTCTCTGGTAACTATGGCTACACCTTC.

The chain combines TRBV5-4 with TRBJ2-3; tentatively, D is TRBD1 or TRBD2 (5 bases each). The V end was cut by 4 bases, the J end by 4 bases, with 13 bases between. CDR1 SGHNT and CDR2 YYREEE come from the germline V gene (reference sequence). The CDR3 covers 14 residues. The CDR3 nucleotides read TGTGCCAGCAGCCCGGGACCGATCTCAGATACGCAGTATTTT. As protein: CASSPGPISDTQYF.

The J gene is TRBJ1-2, the V gene TRBV25-1; D is ambiguous. Trimming stripped 4 bases from V and 4 bases from J, with 13 bases between. Germline V CDR1 and CDR2: MGHDK, SYGVNS. The CDR3 covers 14 residues. The CDR3 region is CASSGVSGLYGYTF. DNA for the CDR3: TGTGCCAGCAGTGGGGTCTCCGGACTCTATGGCTACACCTTC.

The chain carries TRBV11-2 and TRBJ2-6, with a possible D match to TRBD1 (5 bases). The germline V gene encodes CDR1 SGHAT and CDR2 FQNNGV. This CDR3 is built from 18 residues. Trimming cost V 5 bases and J 0 bases, with 17 bases left between them. CDR3 in DNA: TGTGCCAGCAGCGCACACAGGACCGCGAGCTCTGGGGCCAACGTCCTGACTTTC. It translates to CASSAHRTASSGANVLTF.

The chain carries TRBV7-2 and TRBJ2-7; 9 positions match TRBD1. Germline V gene data show CDR1 as SGHTA and CDR2 as FQGNSA. This CDR3 is built from 15 residues. J was trimmed by 1 base and V by 5 bases; bases with no gene match: 6. This CDR3 reads CASSPGQGPSYEQYV. CDR3 nucleotide sequence: TGTGCCAGCAGCCCGGGACAGGGTCCATCCTACGAGCAGTACGTC.

V is TRBV19 and J is TRBJ1-1, with D maybe TRBD1 (5 bases). Between the trimmed V and J ends, which lost 4 bases and 0 bases, there was a span of 12 bases. This CDR3 region has 15 residues. Germline V gene data show CDR1 as LNHDA and CDR2 as SQIVND (reference sequence). The CDR3 nucleotides are TGTGCCAGTAGTAAACAAACAGGATTGAACACTGAAGCTTTCTTT. Encoded protein: CASSKQTGLNTEAFF.

The chain couples TRBV20-1 to TRBJ2-5; TRBD2 is a possible D gene (5 bases). This CDR3 is 14 amino acids long. Germline V gives CDR1 DFQATT, CDR2 SNEGSKA (reference sequence). Trimming removed 3 bases at V and 4 bases at J, with 15 bases between. For the CDR3, the DNA is TGCAGTGCTAGTAGAGGGCCGATCGGAGAGACCCAGTACTTC. It is translated as CSASRGPIGETQYF.

The rearrangement joins TRBV10-2 to TRBJ2-7; 10 bases are shared with TRBD2. The trim removed 8 bases at V and 3 bases at J, leaving 4 bases unmatched. This CDR3 region has 13 residues. Germline lookup yields CDR1 WSHSY and CDR2 SAAADI. Written as DNA, the CDR3 is TGCGCCAGCGGATTAGCGGGGGGCTACGAGCAGTACGTC. Translated: CASGLAGGYEQYV.

This chain links TRBV2 with TRBJ2-7; D is perhaps TRBD1 or TRBD2 (5 bases each). The V gene lost 3 bases and the J gene lost 0 bases, with 12 bases spanning the gap. The CDR3 sequence is 15 residues long. CDR1 and CDR2 (germline): SNHLY, FYNNEI. CDR3 in amino acids: CASSEGVFYSYEQYV. The CDR3, as DNA: TGTGCCAGCAGTGAGGGGGTCTTCTACTCCTACGAGCAGTACGTC.

The chain uses TRBV7-3 and TRBJ2-3; 10 bases align to TRBD2. In germline, CDR1 is SGHTA, CDR2 FQGTGA. CDR3 length: 18 amino acids. Trimming took 3 bases from V and 2 from J; bases not matched to a gene: 11. CDR3 DNA sequence: TGTGCCAGCAGCTTCCGGAAGAGCGGGGGGGCCTTCACAGATACGCAGTATTTT. This encodes CASSFRKSGGAFTDTQYF.

The gene calls are TRBV18 and TRBJ2-3; the D gene is possibly TRBD1 (6 bases). This CDR3 contains 14 residues. Germline assignment: CDR1 KGHSH and CDR2 LQKENI. V lost 2 bases, J lost 2 bases, and 8 bases lay in between. The CDR3, as DNA: TGTGCCAGCTCACCAGACAGGTCCACAGATACGCAGTATTTT. It is translated as CASSPDRSTDTQYF.

The J gene is TRBJ2-6, the V gene TRBV7-3; TRBD1 matches 8 bases. Trimming cost V 5 bases and J 1 base; bases outside gene matches: 13. The germline V gene encodes CDR1 SGHTA and CDR2 FQGTGA. The CDR3 covers 19 residues. CDR3 DNA sequence: TGTGCCAGCAGCCCCCGCACGACAGGGGTTTCGTCTGGGGCCAACGTCCTGACTTTC. Encoded protein: CASSPRTTGVSSGANVLTF.

This chain connects TRBV6-5 to TRBJ2-7; 8 bases match TRBD1. CDR3 size: 16 residues. In germline, CDR1 is MNHEY, CDR2 SVGAGI. With V trimmed by 0 bases and J by 5 bases, 9 bases remained unmatched. The CDR3 DNA reads as TGTGCCAGCAGTTACTCCGCCAGGGGGCGCTTCGACGAGCAGTACGTC. This sequence encodes CASSYSARGRFDEQYV.

The chain carries TRBV4-1 and TRBJ2-3; TRBD2 aligns across 14 bases. The germline V gene encodes CDR1 MGHRA and CDR2 YSYEKL. This CDR3 has 17 residues. With V trimmed by 2 bases and J by 5 bases, 6 bases remained unmatched. CDR3 in DNA: TGCGCCAGCAGCCAACCGGGGACTAGCGGGGGTGGAGATACGCAGTATTTT. This codes for CASSQPGTSGGGDTQYF.

V is TRBV7-2 and J is TRBJ1-4; 9 bases line up with TRBD1. V gave up 4 bases and J gave up 7 bases; unmatched junction bases: 10. Germline V gene sequence: CDR1 SGHTA, CDR2 FQGNSA. The CDR3 runs to 16 residues. CDR3 sequence (DNA): TGTGCCAGCAGCTGGGGAAGGGACAGGGAAGTTGAAAAACTGTTTTTT. Protein: CASSWGRDREVEKLFF.

The rearrangement links TRBV5-1 to TRBJ2-3; possibly TRBD1 for D (6 bases). Germline V gene lookup returns CDR1 SGHRS and CDR2 YFSETQ. Trimming took 4 bases from V and 0 from J, leaving 12 bases between them. The CDR3 runs to 15 residues. The DNA for the CDR3 is TGCGCCAGCAGCCATCAGGGGCTTAGCACAGATACGCAGTATTTT. Its translation: CASSHQGLSTDTQYF.

The V and J genes are TRBV5-1 and TRBJ2-7; D possibly corresponds to TRBD2 (7 bases). CDR1 is SGHRS, CDR2 YFSETQ, per germline. The CDR3 has 14 amino acids. The ends were cut back, 4 bases at V and 4 bases at J, with 15 bases in the middle. In DNA form, the CDR3 reads TGCGCCAGCAGCCCCACTGGGGGGGCGTACGAGCAGTACGTC. Amino acids: CASSPTGGAYEQYV.

The gene calls are TRBV21-1 and TRBJ2-1; the DNA was not compared with TRBD1, the D call given in the table. TRBV21-1 is a pseudogene locus. This CDR3 has 16 residues. DNA for the CDR3: TGTGCCAGCAGCAAAGAAATAGACAGGGGTTGCGATGAGCAGTTCTTC. It specifies CASSKEIDRGCDEQFF.

The chain recombines TRBV18 with TRBJ2-5; no definite D call. CDR3 size: 15 residues. V was clipped by 0 bases and J by 5 bases, with 13 bases between them. Germline CDR1 reads KGHSH; CDR2 reads LQKENI. In DNA, the CDR3 is TGTGCCAGCTCACCACCGTCGCCCAGCGACGAGACCCAGTACTTC. Translated, it gives CASSPPSPSDETQYF.